The 14 T cell receptor beta chains presented below share a single source sample, sequenced in a study of T cells in women clearing cervical HPV infection. Clones were sequenced by immunoSEQ multiplex PCR, and TCRdb holds only the in-frame ones, with some missing. Across 20,000 to 25,000 clones, the top ten clones capture about 2.5% of the sample. The sequencing sample was made of blood buffy coat. The receptors shown here come from a woman between 18 and 75 years old with a cervical HPV16 infection that either progressed to CIN3+ or cleared (not recorded which).

A word on this clone: The read comes to an end 3 residues before the CDR3 does, leaving the germline J gene to fill in the end. J is TRBJ2-7 and V is TRBV24-1; 7 positions match TRBD1. V gave up 3 bases and J gave up 6 bases; unmatched junction bases: 7. The length of the CDR3 is 14 residues. CDR1 is KGHDR, CDR2 SFDVKD, per germline. The DNA read from the CDR3 is TGTGCCACCAGTGATGGGAGAGGGGGCGCCGAG. Its translation: CATSDGRGGAE. Given in full, the CDR3 is CATSDGRGGAEQYF.

Comments on this clone: The sequenced fragment ends 3 residues before the CDR3 boundary, so the rest is inferred from the germline J gene. The V call is TRBV7-9, the J call TRBJ1-1, with D unclear. CDR3 length: 12 residues. Germline lookup yields CDR1 SEHNR and CDR2 FQNEAQ (reference sequence). The germline V and J ends were trimmed by 1 base and 4 bases, with 4 bases remaining between them. The CDR3 sequence is CASSLGLTEAFF. CDR3 bases read: TGTGCCAGCAGCTTAGGACTCACTGAA.

This clone is classed as medium-sized by frequency. The read falls 3 residues short of the CDR3 end, and the missing part is taken from the germline J gene. The chain combines TRBV20-1 with TRBJ2-3, with D perhaps matching TRBD2 (5 bases). Germline values: CDR1 DFQATT, CDR2 SNEGSKA (reference sequence). The CDR3 extends over 15 amino acids. Trimming removed 2 bases from V and 2 bases from J, with 14 bases in between. CDR3 bases read: TGCAGTGCTAGACCCGCCGGCGGACTCACAGATACG. Translation gives CSARPAGGLTDT. The CDR3 as a whole reads CSARPAGGLTDTQYF.

A note on this clone: The missing CDR3 end, 3 residues past where the read stops, is filled in from the germline J gene. The V call is TRBV7-9, the J call TRBJ1-4; no definite D call. CDR1 and CDR2 (germline): SEHNR, FQNEAQ (reference sequence). The CDR3 sequence is 15 residues long. The CDR3 DNA, read in part, is TGTGCCAGCAGCCAACAGTCCGGTACCCATTCACCA. It encodes CASSQQSGTHSP. The entire CDR3 protein reads CASSQQSGTHSPLFF.

A note on this clone: The CDR3 end lies 3 residues beyond the end of the read and is filled in from the germline J gene. The chain employs TRBV20-1 and TRBJ2-7; 9 bases align to TRBD2. The CDR3 is made up of 17 amino acids. From germline, CDR1 is DFQATT and CDR2 SNEGSKA (reference sequence). Germline trimming cut 4 bases from V and 6 bases from J; bases unmatched to any gene: 19. CDR3 DNA, as far as it was read: TGCAGTGCTACGCCGGGTAGCGGGGGCGCGCTTTCAGGCGAG. Translation gives CSATPGSGGALSGE. The complete CDR3 reads CSATPGSGGALSGEQYF.

Comments on this clone: The CDR3 is cut off 3 residues early in the read; its end comes from the germline J gene. The chain carries TRBV7-2 and TRBJ2-7; TRBD1 agrees at 7 bases. The length of the CDR3 is 14 residues. Germline V lookup: CDR1 SGHTA, CDR2 FQGNSA. V lost 5 bases, J lost 3 bases, and 7 bases stayed unmatched. The CDR3 DNA, read in part, is TGTGCCAGCAGCCCAGGACAGGCATACTACGAG. It encodes CASSPGQAYYE. The whole CDR3 sequence reads CASSPGQAYYEQYF.

A note on this clone: From the germline J gene comes the end of the CDR3, since the read stops 3 residues before it. The rearrangement links TRBV7-2 to TRBJ1-4; TRBD1 aligns across 8 bases. V shed 3 bases, J shed 8 bases, and the junction held 2 bases outside the gene matches. The CDR3 spans 13 residues. Germline CDR1 and CDR2: SGHTA and FQGNSA. CDR3 sequence: CASSFRDREKLFF. CDR3 DNA (partial): TGTGCCAGCAGCTTCCGGGACAGGGAAAAA.

Of note for this clone: The CDR3 end falls 3 residues outside the read, so it is completed with the germline J gene. V and J are TRBV10-2 and TRBJ1-4; the match to TRBD1 covers 7 bases. Germline V lookup: CDR1 WSHSY, CDR2 SAAADI. V was clipped by 0 bases and J by 4 bases; unmatched bases: 5. CDR3 length equals 16 residues. The DNA read from the CDR3 is TGCGCCAGCAGTGAGTCACCTACAGGGGTTAATGAAAAA. Translated, it gives CASSESPTGVNEK. The complete CDR3 protein is CASSESPTGVNEKLFF.

Details on this clone: The CDR3 is cut off 3 residues early in the read; its end comes from the germline J gene. The rearrangement joins TRBV30 to TRBJ2-5, with 11 bases matching TRBD2. The CDR3 sequence is 14 residues long. Germline assignment: CDR1 GTSNPN and CDR2 SVGIG (reference sequence). The junction had 5 bases not matched to a gene; V was cut back by 3 bases and J by 5 bases. CDR3 DNA, as far as it was read: TGTGCCTGGAGCAGGACTAGCGGGCGGGAGACC. Protein: CAWSRTSGRET. The full CDR3 protein reads CAWSRTSGRETQYF.

In terms of frequency, this clone is medium-sized (0.01 to 0.1%). CDR3 bases read: TGCAGCGTTGAAGGGGACATCCCCGGGGAG. This encodes CSVEGDIPGE. The full CDR3 protein is CSVEGDIPGELFF. This sequence joins TRBV29-1 and TRBJ2-2; perhaps TRBD1 as D (6 bases). The read stops 3 residues short of the end of the CDR3; the missing end is completed from the germline J gene. This CDR3 region has 13 residues. Germline V gene sequence: CDR1 SQVTM, CDR2 ANQGSEA. V was pared by 1 base and J by 6 bases, with 9 bases between.

For this clone: The read gets to within 3 residues of the CDR3 end, and the germline J gene fills in the rest. The rearrangement joins TRBV2 to TRBJ2-1, with a weak D call TRBD2 (5 bases). This CDR3 is 15 amino acids long. Trimming cost V 7 bases and J 2 bases, with 15 bases left between them. Germline-derived CDR1 and CDR2 are SNHLY and FYNNEI. The CDR3 reads CASTLAKGTYNEQFF. The covered CDR3 bases are TGTGCCAGCACTTTAGCGAAAGGAACCTACAATGAG. The full variable domain, with the rest looked up from reference TRBV2 and TRBJ2-1, is EPEVTQTPSHQVTQMGQEVILRCVPISNHLYFYWYRQILGQKVEFLVSFYNNEISEKSEIFDDQFSVERPDGSNFTLKIRSTKLEDSAMYFCASTLAKGTYNEQFFGPGTRLTVL.

A note on this clone: The read terminates 3 residues ahead of where the CDR3 ends, so the germline J gene completes it. The chain carries TRBV7-3 and TRBJ1-2, with D perhaps matching TRBD1 (6 bases). This CDR3 has 14 residues. Per germline, CDR1 SGHTA and CDR2 FQGTGA. The part of the CDR3 DNA that was read is TGTGCCAGCAGCTTAAGCGGGGGCACAGATACC. This sequence encodes CASSLSGGTDT. In full, the CDR3 reads CASSLSGGTDTYTF.

Comments on this clone: Read data end 3 residues before the CDR3 end; the end is taken from the germline J gene. The chain joins TRBV20-1 to TRBJ1-1; the match to TRBD1 covers 8 bases. V shed 5 bases and J 5 bases; nucleotides not matched to a gene: 7. Germline V CDR1 and CDR2: DFQATT, SNEGSKA (reference sequence). CDR3 length: 13 residues. The part of the CDR3 DNA that was read is TGCAGTGCTCTGAGGACAGGGTGGACTGAA. This encodes CSALRTGWTE. The entire CDR3 protein reads CSALRTGWTEAFF.

Worth noting for this clone: With the read ending 3 residues before the CDR3 end, the germline J gene is used to fill in that end. This chain joins TRBV5-6 and TRBJ2-2, with D possibly TRBD2 on 6 matching bases. Between the trimmed V and J ends, which lost 3 bases and 3 bases, there was a span of 12 bases. The germline V gene has CDR1 SGHDT and CDR2 YYEEEE. The CDR3 totals 15 residues. CDR3 sequence reads: CASSSRDSYTGELFF. CDR3 DNA, as far as it was read: TGTGCCAGCAGCTCCCGGGACTCCTACACCGGGGAG.